This TCR beta chain was captured by sequencing in a study of blood T cell repertoires in COVID-19. Study-level background: Acute-phase and convalescent COVID-19 samples originated in the United States, Italy and Spain. T cells, B-cell-depleted T cells, or PBMCs supplied cDNA or gDNA.

A single count supports this clone. Original processing notes: Nucleated cell number was recorded as an estimate derived from reference gene primer amplification. TCRdb's table, derived via immunoSEQ multiplex PCR, lists solely in-frame clones and lacks some. V and J calls plus clone size are reproduced from that table; the DNA served to infer D and trimming. There are under 100,000 clones in the sample; 90% occur only once, and around 5.1% lies in the top ten. Germline V gene data show CDR1 as SSHAT and CDR2 as FNYEAQ (reference sequence). Deletions cut 3 bases from V and 4 bases from J, with 21 bases between. The CDR3 runs to 17 residues.

V is TRBV7-7 and J is TRBJ1-2; D is possibly TRBD1 (6 bases). The sample was peripheral blood. The sequence was obtained from a man aged 50-59 years with acute or convalescent COVID-19. In nucleotides, the CDR3 is TGTGCCAGCAGCTTTGGGAGCCACAGGGAATGCAGCTATGGCTACACCTTC. Amino acids: CASSFGSHRECSYGYTF.